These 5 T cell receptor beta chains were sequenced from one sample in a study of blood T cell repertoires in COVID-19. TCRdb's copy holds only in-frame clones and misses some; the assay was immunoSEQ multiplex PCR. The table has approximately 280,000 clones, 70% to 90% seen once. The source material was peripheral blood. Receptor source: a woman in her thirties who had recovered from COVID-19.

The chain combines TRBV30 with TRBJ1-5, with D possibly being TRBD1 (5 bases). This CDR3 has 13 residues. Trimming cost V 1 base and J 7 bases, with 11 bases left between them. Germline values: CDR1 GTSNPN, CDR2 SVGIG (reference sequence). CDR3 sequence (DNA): TGTGCCTGGAGTGCAGGGAATGGGCAGCCCCAGCATTTT. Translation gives CAWSAGNGQPQHF. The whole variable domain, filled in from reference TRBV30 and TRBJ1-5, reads SQTIHQWPATLVQPVGSPLSLECTVEGTSNPNLYWYRQAAGRGLQLLFYSVGIGQISSEVPQNLSASRPQDRQFILSSKKLLLSDSGFYLCAWSAGNGQPQHFGDGTRLSIL.

CDR3 sequence: CASGTGGSTGELFF. The DNA for the CDR3 is TGTGCTAGTGGGACAGGGGGCAGTACCGGGGAGCTGTTTTTT. The chain combines TRBV12-5 with TRBJ2-2, with TRBD1 matching over 10 bases. The CDR3 length is 14 residues. CDR1 and CDR2 (germline): LGHNT, FRNRAP. V shed 6 bases, J shed 5 bases, and the junction held 3 bases outside the gene matches. The full variable domain, with the rest looked up from reference TRBV12-5 and TRBJ2-2, is DARVTQTPRHKVTEMGQEVTMRCQPILGHNTVFWYRQTMMQGLELLAYFRNRAPLDDSGMPKDRFSAEMPDATLATLKIQPSEPRDSAVYFCASGTGGSTGELFFGEGSRLTVL.

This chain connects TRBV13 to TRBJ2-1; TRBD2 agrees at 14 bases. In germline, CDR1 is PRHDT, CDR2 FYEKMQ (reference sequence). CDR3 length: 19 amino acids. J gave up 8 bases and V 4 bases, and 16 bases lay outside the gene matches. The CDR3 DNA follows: TGTGCCAGCAGCTCGCCCGCGACCGGGACTAGCGGGAGTAGGGATGAGCAGTTCTTC. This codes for CASSSPATGTSGSRDEQFF.

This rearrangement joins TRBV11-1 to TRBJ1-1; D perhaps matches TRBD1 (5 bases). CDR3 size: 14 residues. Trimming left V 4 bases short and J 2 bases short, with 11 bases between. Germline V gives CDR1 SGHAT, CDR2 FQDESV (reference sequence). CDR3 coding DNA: TGTGCCAGCAGCTATCAGGGTGCCAACACTGAAGCTTTCTTT. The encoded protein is CASSYQGANTEAFF. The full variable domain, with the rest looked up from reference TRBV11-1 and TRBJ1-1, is EAEVAQSPRYKITEKSQAVAFWCDPISGHATLYWYRQILGQGPELLVQFQDESVVDDSQLPKDRFSAERLKGVDSTLKIQPAELGDSAMYLCASSYQGANTEAFFGQGTRLTVV.

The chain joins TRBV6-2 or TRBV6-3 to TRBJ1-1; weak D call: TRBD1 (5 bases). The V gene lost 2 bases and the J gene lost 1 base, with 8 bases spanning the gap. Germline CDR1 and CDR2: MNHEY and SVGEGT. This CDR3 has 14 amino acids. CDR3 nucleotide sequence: TGTGCCAGCAGTTACCCCACAGGGAACACTGAAGCTTTCTTT. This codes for CASSYPTGNTEAFF.